Listed here are 28 T cell receptor beta chains from one sample, sequenced in a study of cytomegalovirus exposure and HLA in healthy donors. 13 Jbeta primers and 60 Vbeta primers were used for the PCR. This table comes from immunoSEQ multiplex PCR, and its TCRdb copy is limited to in-frame clones, with some not included. The sample lists 150,000 to 200,000 clones, around 83% occurring once. Sequencing was done on a sample of PBMCs. These receptors all stem from a man aged 50-59 years in good health and CMV-seropositive.

This sequence joins TRBV30 and TRBJ1-1, with D possibly matching TRBD1 (5 bases). The CDR3 is made up of 13 amino acids. Germline V gene sequence: CDR1 GTSNPN, CDR2 SVGIG (reference sequence). V shed 1 base and J shed 1 base, with 7 bases lying between them. CDR3 sequence: CAWSGQSNTEAFF. Here the CDR3 DNA reads TGTGCCTGGAGTGGACAGTCGAACACTGAAGCTTTCTTT.

Worth noting for this clone: This specimen includes other DNA sequences encoding the same CDR3. The chain links TRBV7-9 to TRBJ1-1, with no clear D. CDR1 is SEHNR, CDR2 FQNEAQ, per germline (reference sequence). Deletions cut 0 bases from V and 0 bases from J, with 5 bases between. This CDR3 has 14 amino acids. The CDR3, as DNA: TGTGCCAGCAGCTTAGCACGGTTGAACACTGAAGCTTTCTTT. This gives the protein CASSLARLNTEAFF.

CDR3 in amino acids: CASSKQGAGEAFF. For the CDR3, the DNA is TGTGCCAGCTCAAAGCAGGGGGCGGGTGAAGCTTTCTTT. The chain links TRBV18 to TRBJ1-1, with 8 bases aligning to TRBD1. Germline trimming cut 5 bases from V and 7 bases from J; bases unmatched to any gene: 6. The V gene's germline CDR1 is KGHSH and CDR2 LQKENI. CDR3 length: 13 amino acids.

The gene calls are TRBV27 and TRBJ1-2; 8 nucleotides align to TRBD1. This CDR3 spans 16 amino acids. Germline V gives CDR1 MNHEY, CDR2 SMNVEV (reference sequence). With 5 bases clipped from V and 2 bases from J, the junction kept 10 bases outside the gene matches. CDR3 coding DNA: TGTGCCAGCAGTCAACGACAGGGGATGACGAACTATGGCTACACCTTC. Translating gives CASSQRQGMTNYGYTF.

A word on this clone: A read error may account for a junction end that differs from germline. This chain joins TRBV7-9 and TRBJ2-3; TRBD2 agrees at 10 bases. Germline V gives CDR1 SEHNR, CDR2 FQNEAQ (reference sequence). The CDR3 runs 14 residues. DNA for the CDR3: TGTGCCAGCAGCCTAGCGGGGGCAACAGATACGCAGTATTTT. Translated, it gives CASSLAGATDTQYF.

CDR3 bases: TGTGCCAGCAGCTTGTCGCCACAGGGAAATTCACCCCTCCACTTT. Translated: CASSLSPQGNSPLHF. The genes are TRBV5-5 and TRBJ1-6; TRBD1 might be the D (6 bases). V lost 1 base to trimming and J lost 7 bases, with 12 bases between them. Looked up from germline, CDR1 is SGHKS and CDR2 is YYEKEE (reference sequence). The CDR3 is made up of 15 amino acids. The full variable domain, rest sourced from reference TRBV5-5 and TRBJ1-6, is DAGVTQSPTHLIKTRGQQVTLRCSPISGHKSVSWYQQVLGQGPQFIFQYYEKEERGRGNFPDRFSARQFPNYSSELNVNALLLGDSALYLCASSLSPQGNSPLHFGNGTRLTVT.

This rearrangement joins TRBV29-1 to TRBJ2-7, with a possible D match to TRBD1 (5 bases). The CDR3 extends over 13 amino acids. CDR1 is SQVTM and CDR2 is ANQGSEA in the germline V gene. V gave up 4 bases and J gave up 2 bases, with 12 bases separating them. CDR3 DNA: TGCAGCGTTGTGTCAGGGCTTACCTACGAGCAGTACTTC. Encoded protein: CSVVSGLTYEQYF.

The chain carries TRBV6-6 and TRBJ1-2; 8 nucleotides agree with TRBD1. The V and J ends lost 5 bases and 6 bases, in that order; junction bases with no gene match: 5. There are 13 residues in the CDR3. Germline CDR1 and CDR2: MNHNY and SVGAGI (reference sequence). CDR3 bases: TGTGCCAGCAGTGACAGGGGAAAGGATGGCTACACCTTC. This sequence encodes CASSDRGKDGYTF.

This clone showed up just a few times. The rearrangement links TRBV9 to TRBJ2-7; D is undetermined. CDR3 size: 13 residues. Germline V gene lookup returns CDR1 SGDLS and CDR2 YYNGEE. V lost 3 bases and J lost 7, with 14 bases in between. The DNA for the CDR3 is TGTGCCAGCAGCGCCCTAGTGTCTGGGGAGCAGTACTTC. This codes for CASSALVSGEQYF.

V and J are TRBV28 and TRBJ1-1; D gene uncertain. Trimming pared 3 bases from V and 5 bases from J, leaving 13 bases between. CDR3 size: 14 residues. Germline V lookup: CDR1 MDHEN, CDR2 SYDVKM. This CDR3 reads CASSFGRVGTEAFF. DNA for the CDR3: TGTGCCAGCAGTTTCGGGCGGGTAGGGACTGAAGCTTTCTTT.

This chain connects TRBV28 to TRBJ2-1; 7 positions agree with TRBD2. CDR3 length equals 19 residues. Losses at the gene ends were 3 bases for V and 6 bases for J; bases not matched to a gene: 20. Germline-derived CDR1 and CDR2 are MDHEN and SYDVKM. CDR3 amino acids: CASSLFGWAGEIESNEQFF. DNA for the CDR3: TGTGCCAGCAGTTTGTTTGGGTGGGCGGGAGAAATAGAAAGCAATGAGCAGTTCTTC.

CDR3 bases: TGTGCCACCAGCAGAAAGACGGGACTCGCCGAAGGAAACACCATATATTTT. It specifies CATSRKTGLAEGNTIYF. This chain uses TRBV15 with TRBJ1-3; D may be TRBD1 (5 bases). Germline V gives CDR1 LNHNV, CDR2 YYDKDF (reference sequence). The CDR3 runs 17 residues. Trimming pared 2 bases from V and 4 bases from J, leaving 18 bases between. Looking up the rest from reference TRBV15 and TRBJ1-3 gives the full variable domain: DAMVIQNPRYQVTQFGKPVTLSCSQTLNHNVMYWYQQKSSQAPKLLFHYYDKDFNNEADTPDNFQSRRPNTSFCFLDIRSPGLGDTAMYLCATSRKTGLAEGNTIYFGEGSWLTVV.

The chain is built from TRBV5-4 and TRBJ2-5; D is unclear. The germline V gene has CDR1 SGHNT and CDR2 YYREEE (reference sequence). Trimming left V 4 bases short and J 2 bases short, with 12 bases between. The CDR3 contains 14 residues. CDR3 residues: CASSTPGLQETQYF. The CDR3 nucleotides read TGTGCCAGCAGCACCCCAGGATTACAAGAGACCCAGTACTTC.

In this sample, this clone turned up a few times. This chain connects TRBV7-9 to TRBJ2-1; unclear D gene. V was cut by 2 bases and J by 6 bases, with 8 bases left in between. This CDR3 contains 13 residues. Germline V gene sequence: CDR1 SEHNR, CDR2 FQNEAQ (reference sequence). CDR3 coding DNA: TGTGCCAGCAGCTTAAGTGGCAGCAATGAGCAGTTCTTC. Translation gives CASSLSGSNEQFF.

The chain carries TRBV6-1 and TRBJ2-2; D is possibly TRBD1 (5 bases). V lost 3 bases, J lost 3 bases, and 11 bases lay in between. The CDR3 sequence is 15 residues long. Germline V lookup: CDR1 MNHNS, CDR2 SASEGT. CDR3 in DNA: TGTGCCAGCAGTGACAGGGTGTTTGACACCGGGGAGCTGTTTTTT. Translation gives CASSDRVFDTGELFF.

This clone occurred a few times. The V call is TRBV5-1, the J call TRBJ1-4, with 9 bases matching TRBD1. V shed 1 base, J shed 8 bases, and the junction held 15 bases outside the gene matches. Germline assignment: CDR1 SGHRS and CDR2 YFSETQ. The CDR3 runs to 18 residues. CDR3 sequence (DNA): TGCGCCAGCAGCTTGTCCTTTACCGGACAGGGGAGTAACGAAAAACTGTTTTTT. Translating it yields CASSLSFTGQGSNEKLFF.

J is TRBJ2-3 and V is TRBV5-1; the D is unclear. The CDR3 is 11 residues long. Germline V CDR1 and CDR2: SGHRS, YFSETQ. V shed 5 bases and J shed 2 bases, with 3 bases lying between them. DNA of the CDR3: TGCGCCAGCAGACTCACAGATACGCAGTATTTT. Translating it yields CASRLTDTQYF.

This chain connects TRBV9 to TRBJ2-2, with D maybe TRBD1 (5 bases). This CDR3 has 14 residues. Looked up from germline, CDR1 is SGDLS and CDR2 is YYNGEE. Trimming left V 4 bases short and J 5 bases short, with 12 bases between. The CDR3 protein is CASSKRAGTGELFF. In DNA, the CDR3 is TGTGCCAGCAGCAAACGGGCAGGGACCGGGGAGCTGTTTTTT.

This chain links TRBV9 with TRBJ1-5, with D uncertain. The germline V gene has CDR1 SGDLS and CDR2 YYNGEE. V dropped 0 bases and J dropped 2 bases, with 9 bases sitting between them. This CDR3 has 15 amino acids. This CDR3 reads CASSVGAGGNQPQHF. The CDR3 DNA follows: TGTGCCAGCAGCGTAGGTGCCGGGGGCAATCAGCCCCAGCATTTT.

The chain recombines TRBV6-4 with TRBJ1-6; tentatively, D is TRBD1 (6 bases). CDR3 length equals 15 residues. V dropped 8 bases and J dropped 1 base, with 12 bases sitting between them. Germline CDR1 reads MRHNA; CDR2 reads SNTAGT. The chain's CDR3 is CASGRGKSYNSPLHF. CDR3 sequence (DNA): TGTGCCAGCGGTAGGGGGAAGTCCTATAATTCACCCCTCCACTTT.

J is TRBJ2-7 and V is TRBV27, with D possibly being TRBD1 (6 bases). The CDR3 is made up of 13 amino acids. Germline assignment: CDR1 MNHEY and CDR2 SMNVEV (reference sequence). Trimming cost V 5 bases and J 6 bases, with 14 bases left between them. The CDR3 DNA sequence: TGTGCCAGCAGTCCCGACGGACAGTTCGAGCAGTACTTC. This gives the protein CASSPDGQFEQYF.

The rearrangement uses TRBV11-2 and TRBJ1-5; tentative D call: TRBD1 (6 bases). Germline CDR1 reads SGHAT; CDR2 reads FQNNGV. The CDR3 spans 16 residues. V was shortened by 5 bases and J by 3 bases, with 17 bases between the two germline ends. CDR3: CASSPGSRGINQPQHF. As DNA, the CDR3 is TGTGCCAGCAGCCCAGGGAGCAGGGGAATCAATCAGCCCCAGCATTTT.

The CDR3 is CASSMLLPNYGYTF. The CDR3 DNA sequence: TGTGCCAGTAGTATGCTCCTACCAAACTATGGCTACACCTTC. V and J are TRBV19 and TRBJ1-2; no definite D call. Trimming cost V 3 bases and J 2 bases, with 10 bases left between them. Germline V gene sequence: CDR1 LNHDA, CDR2 SQIVND (reference sequence). The CDR3 consists of 14 residues.

The chain uses TRBV5-1 and TRBJ2-7, with 11 bases matching TRBD2. This CDR3 contains 14 residues. The germline gives CDR1 SGHRS, CDR2 YFSETQ. V shed 4 bases, J shed 3 bases, and the junction held 3 bases outside the gene matches. Written as DNA, the CDR3 is TGCGCCAGCAGCGCCGGGACTAGCGGCTACGAGCAGTACTTC. Residues: CASSAGTSGYEQYF.

The chain carries TRBV13 and TRBJ2-5, with D possibly TRBD2 on 6 matching bases. Germline V CDR1 and CDR2: PRHDT, FYEKMQ (reference sequence). V shed 5 bases and J shed 3 bases, with 13 bases lying between them. The CDR3 has 14 amino acids. The CDR3 is CASSPIGGEETQYF. CDR3 bases: TGTGCCAGCAGCCCTATAGGCGGGGAAGAGACCCAGTACTTC.

This clone came up once. The genes are TRBV6-6 and TRBJ2-3; TRBD2 is a possible D gene (6 bases). The ends were cut back, 2 bases at V and 3 bases at J, with 15 bases in the middle. The V gene's germline CDR1 is MNHNY and CDR2 SVGAGI (reference sequence). The CDR3 is 16 residues long. As DNA, the CDR3 is TGTGCCAGCAGTTACGGGGGGAGTCTAGCAACAGATACGCAGTATTTT. Its translation: CASSYGGSLATDTQYF.

The chain employs TRBV5-6 and TRBJ2-5; D gene ambiguous. Trimming left V 1 base short and J 1 base short, with 17 bases between. There are 17 residues in the CDR3. Germline V lookup: CDR1 SGHDT, CDR2 YYEEEE. As DNA, the CDR3 is TGTGCCAGCAGCTTGTATTCATTGGCAGCGAGCCAAGAGACCCAGTACTTC. Its protein product is CASSLYSLAASQETQYF.

V is TRBV27 and J is TRBJ2-2; 12 bases match TRBD2. The J segment lost 6 bases and the V segment lost 3 bases, leaving 5 bases of the junction unmatched. The CDR3 contains 16 residues. The germline V gene encodes CDR1 MNHEY and CDR2 SMNVEV (reference sequence). The CDR3 DNA reads TGTGCCAGCAGTTTCCTAGCGGGAGGGCCAGCCGGGGAGCTGTTTTTT. Its translation is CASSFLAGGPAGELFF.